A single sample is the source of the 28 T cell receptor beta chains below, sequenced in a study of T-cell memory formation after mild COVID-19. TCRdb reanalysed the 5' RACE reads using MiXCR and keeps one entry per CDR3 protein. Among 210,000 or so distinct CDR3 sequences listed, approximately 20% were seen once. The sample consisted of PBMCs or a T cell subset sorted from them (not recorded which). The receptors here all came from an adult woman who had mild COVID-19 (a few samples of this study predate the infection). Cell type and time point are not known.

The CDR3 loop is CASSLAGSANYGYTF. For the CDR3, the DNA is TGTGCCAGCAGCTTAGCCGGCAGCGCCAACTATGGCTACACCTTC. This rearrangement joins TRBV7-2 to TRBJ1-2; no firm D call. V shed 0 bases and J shed 2 bases, with 10 bases lying between them. CDR1 is SGHTA, CDR2 FQGNSA, per germline. The CDR3 is made up of 15 amino acids.

This clonotype was recorded many times. The CDR3 bases are TGTGCCAGTAGCGGACTAGCGGGGGGCTTGAACAATGAGCAGTTCTTC. Protein sequence: CASSGLAGGLNNEQFF. The gene calls are TRBV19 and TRBJ2-1; 14 bases line up with TRBD2. Trimming cost V 6 bases and J 5 bases; bases outside gene matches: 6. CDR1 LNHDA and CDR2 SQIVND come from the germline V gene (reference sequence). CDR3 length: 16 residues.

This clonotype was counted a few times. This chain links TRBV3-1 with TRBJ1-1; D gene unclear. The length of the CDR3 is 14 residues. V was pared by 4 bases and J by 3 bases, with 12 bases between. Looked up from germline, CDR1 is LGHDT and CDR2 is YNNKEL (reference sequence). The CDR3 protein is CASSRLVGDTEAFF. The CDR3 DNA reads TGTGCCAGCAGCCGACTGGTCGGGGACACTGAAGCTTTCTTT.

There are a few counts of this clonotype. The chain carries TRBV24-1 and TRBJ2-1; D gene ambiguous. Trimming cost V 3 bases and J 4 bases, with 12 bases left between them. Germline lookup yields CDR1 KGHDR and CDR2 SFDVKD. CDR3 length: 15 amino acids. The CDR3 protein is CATSDPRAGYNEQFF. DNA of the CDR3: TGTGCCACCAGTGATCCCCGGGCTGGGTACAATGAGCAGTTCTTC.

The chain links TRBV19 to TRBJ2-6, with no clear D. There are 14 residues in the CDR3. From germline, CDR1 is LNHDA and CDR2 SQIVND (reference sequence). V was trimmed by 3 bases and J by 0 bases, leaving 3 bases between them. The CDR3 spells CASSMVSGANVLTF. CDR3 DNA sequence: TGTGCCAGTAGTATGGTCTCTGGGGCCAACGTCCTGACTTTC.

This chain's CDR3 is CAWSVKGSNYGYTF. The CDR3 nucleotides are TGTGCCTGGAGTGTCAAGGGGAGTAACTATGGCTACACCTTC. The rearrangement uses TRBV30 and TRBJ1-2; tentative D call: TRBD1 (5 bases). This CDR3 region has 14 residues. Germline CDR1 GTSNPN, CDR2 SVGIG (reference sequence). The V end was cut by 0 bases, the J end by 1 base, with 9 bases between.

The rearrangement joins TRBV3-1 to TRBJ1-1, with no clear D. Between the trimmed V and J ends, which lost 0 bases and 4 bases, there was a span of 9 bases. CDR3 length: 14 amino acids. Germline assignment: CDR1 LGHDT and CDR2 YNNKEL (reference sequence). CDR3 region: CASSQDGRFTEAFF. The DNA of the CDR3 is TGTGCCAGCAGCCAAGATGGAAGATTCACTGAAGCTTTCTTT.

The chain has TRBV11-2 and TRBJ2-5, with 8 bases that match TRBD1. The germline V gene has CDR1 SGHAT and CDR2 FQNNGV. The CDR3 loop spans 18 amino acids. The V segment lost 5 bases and the J segment 0 bases; nucleotides outside the gene matches: 14. The CDR3 DNA sequence: TGTGCCAGCAGCCTACACAGGACTTGGACAGGGAACCAAGAGACCCAGTACTTC. It encodes CASSLHRTWTGNQETQYF.

There are a few counts of this clonotype. J is TRBJ2-3 and V is TRBV10-3; no definite D call. This CDR3 is built from 15 residues. V was cut by 8 bases and J by 4 bases, with 19 bases left in between. Germline V gives CDR1 ENHRY, CDR2 SYGVKD. CDR3 protein: CAIGSKDLGADTQYF. In DNA, the CDR3 is TGTGCCATCGGGTCGAAGGATCTCGGCGCAGATACGCAGTATTTT.

In its sample, this clonotype was seen a few times. The chain couples TRBV5-6 to TRBJ2-5, with 8 positions matching TRBD2. J lost 3 bases, V lost 9 bases, and 4 bases had no gene match. In germline, CDR1 is SGHDT, CDR2 YYEEEE. This CDR3 is 12 amino acids long. The CDR3 here is CATGAGEETQYF. As DNA, the CDR3 is TGTGCCACAGGAGCGGGGGAAGAGACCCAGTACTTC.

The chain uses TRBV7-9 and TRBJ1-5; D gene unclear. Between the trimmed V and J ends, which lost 5 bases and 9 bases, there was a span of 8 bases. Per germline, CDR1 SEHNR and CDR2 FQNEAQ (reference sequence). The CDR3 consists of 11 residues. CDR3 sequence: CASSAGGPQHF. CDR3 DNA: TGTGCCAGCAGCGCGGGCGGGCCCCAGCATTTT.

V is TRBV7-9 and J is TRBJ2-7; 9 positions match TRBD1. This CDR3 has 15 residues. From germline, CDR1 is SEHNR and CDR2 FQNEAQ (reference sequence). The V and J ends lost 4 bases and 6 bases, in that order; junction bases with no gene match: 10. The CDR3 sequence is CASSSGGQGPFEQYF. CDR3 nucleotide sequence: TGTGCCAGCAGCTCCGGGGGACAGGGACCCTTCGAGCAGTACTTC.

This clonotype was seen a few times. The rearrangement links TRBV20-1 to TRBJ2-3; either TRBD1 or TRBD2 may fit D (6 bases each). The V gene's germline CDR1 is DFQATT and CDR2 SNEGSKA (reference sequence). The CDR3 is made up of 15 amino acids. V lost 5 bases, J lost 2 bases, and 17 bases lay in between. The CDR3 loop is CSAPGAGGNTDTQYF. The CDR3, as DNA: TGCAGTGCTCCGGGGGCGGGTGGTAACACAGATACGCAGTATTTT.

CDR3 in DNA: TGCAGTGCTAGAATGGGGGAACCTCCCCAGCCCCAGCATTTT. It specifies CSARMGEPPQPQHF. The J gene is TRBJ1-5, the V gene TRBV20-1; D perhaps matches TRBD1 (5 bases). The germline CDR1 and CDR2 sequences are DFQATT and SNEGSKA (reference sequence). With 2 bases removed from V and 7 bases from J, the gap between germline ends came to 15 bases. The CDR3 totals 14 residues.

This clonotype was detected a few times. An end of the junction does not agree with germline; a read error may underlie this. The J gene is TRBJ1-4, the V gene TRBV5-1; possible D gene TRBD1, 5 bases. The CDR3 length is 15 residues. Germline V gene sequence: CDR1 SGHRS, CDR2 YFSETQ. CDR3 coding DNA: TGCGCCAGCAGCGCCCAGGGATTGGGGAATGAAAAACTGTGTTTT. It specifies CASSAQGLGNEKLCF. Combining the CDR3 with reference TRBV5-1 and TRBJ1-4 gives the whole variable domain KAGVTQTPRYLIKTRGQQVTLSCSPISGHRSVSWYQQTPGQGLQFLFEYFSETQRNKGNFPGRFSGRQFSNSRSEMNVSTLELGDSALYLCASSAQGLGNEKLCFGSGTQLSVL.

This clonotype was detected only a few times. This rearrangement joins TRBV6-5 to TRBJ2-7; perhaps TRBD1 as D (5 bases). Trimming removed 0 bases from V and 5 bases from J, with 14 bases in between. The germline CDR1 and CDR2 sequences are MNHEY and SVGAGI. The CDR3 length is 15 residues. This chain's CDR3 is CASSYSRSQGHEQYF. For the CDR3, the DNA is TGTGCCAGCAGTTACTCGAGGTCTCAGGGCCACGAGCAGTACTTC.

This clonotype has more than one count but fewer than ten. The chain employs TRBV29-1 and TRBJ2-7; TRBD1 aligns across 7 bases. V dropped 1 base and J dropped 2; count of bases not matched to a gene: 5. Per the germline V gene, CDR1 is SQVTM and CDR2 is ANQGSEA. The CDR3 is 14 residues long. Here the CDR3 DNA reads TGCAGCGTTGAAGCGCCCACAGGGGCCTACGAGCAGTACTTC. This gives the protein CSVEAPTGAYEQYF.

The chain has TRBV4-2 and TRBJ2-3; 11 bases map to TRBD2. Trimming at V came to 4 bases and at J to 7 bases, leaving 10 bases not matched to a gene. The CDR3 has 16 amino acids. Germline values: CDR1 LGHNA, CDR2 YNFKEQ. CDR3 bases: TGTGCCAGCAGCCTTCAAACTAGCGGGAGTGGGTATACGCAGTATTTT. Translating it yields CASSLQTSGSGYTQYF.

The rearrangement links TRBV5-1 to TRBJ1-6; D gene unclear. Germline V gene data show CDR1 as SGHRS and CDR2 as YFSETQ. The CDR3 has 15 amino acids. V lost 4 bases, J lost 7 bases, and 15 bases lay in between. The CDR3 region has the DNA TGCGCCAGCAGCAGTGACCGCATTCGGAATTCACCCCTCCACTTT. This translates into CASSSDRIRNSPLHF.

This clonotype showed up just a few times. The CDR3 region has the DNA TGCGCCAGCAGCTCGACAGGGAGCTCTGGAAACACCATATATTTT. Its protein is CASSSTGSSGNTIYF. This chain uses TRBV5-1 with TRBJ1-3; 7 bases are a match to TRBD1. The V segment lost 3 bases and the J segment 0 bases; nucleotides outside the gene matches: 3. The CDR3 covers 15 residues. Germline V gene sequence: CDR1 SGHRS, CDR2 YFSETQ.

This clonotype has only a few counts. CDR3: CASSLGSSGNTIYF. The CDR3 nucleotides are TGCGCCAGCAGCTTGGGGTCCTCTGGAAACACCATATATTTT. The V gene is TRBV5-1, the J gene TRBJ1-3, with no clear D. The CDR3 extends over 14 amino acids. V was clipped by 0 bases and J by 0 bases, with 4 bases between them. Germline CDR1 reads SGHRS; CDR2 reads YFSETQ.

This clonotype was found a few times. This chain joins TRBV11-2 and TRBJ2-1; D unresolved. The ends were cut back, 3 bases at V and 0 bases at J, with 12 bases in the middle. This CDR3 spans 16 amino acids. The germline V gene encodes CDR1 SGHAT and CDR2 FQNNGV. The CDR3, as DNA: TGTGCCAGCAGCTTTCTCAGACTCATCTCCTACAATGAGCAGTTCTTC. This codes for CASSFLRLISYNEQFF.

This clonotype was observed a few times. J is TRBJ1-5 and V is TRBV24-1, with D unclear. CDR3 length: 16 residues. The V end was cut by 5 bases, the J end by 2 bases, with 15 bases between. CDR1 is KGHDR and CDR2 is SFDVKD in the germline V gene. CDR3 sequence: CATSGEGKGGNQPQHF. The DNA for the CDR3 is TGTGCCACCAGTGGGGAGGGAAAAGGTGGCAATCAGCCCCAGCATTTT.

The table lists this clonotype with a few counts. The chain combines TRBV15 with TRBJ2-2; a weak D match, TRBD2 (6 bases). The CDR3 length is 16 residues. V was clipped by 3 bases and J by 0 bases, with 11 bases between them. Germline V gives CDR1 LNHNV, CDR2 YYDKDF (reference sequence). The CDR3 region has the DNA TGTGCCACCAGCAGGGCCGGGACTTCGAACACCGGGGAGCTGTTTTTT. Translation: CATSRAGTSNTGELFF.

The chain is built from TRBV9 and TRBJ2-3; 7 nucleotides align to TRBD2. The CDR3 loop spans 15 amino acids. The germline gives CDR1 SGDLS, CDR2 YYNGEE. V lost 3 bases, J lost 2 bases, and 6 bases stayed unmatched. CDR3 sequence: CASSALAGNTDTQYF. The CDR3 DNA reads as TGTGCCAGCAGCGCATTAGCGGGTAACACAGATACGCAGTATTTT. Full variable domain (rest looked up from reference TRBV9 and TRBJ2-3): DSGVTQTPKHLITATGQRVTLRCSPRSGDLSVYWYQQSLDQGLQFLIQYYNGEERAKGNILERFSAQQFPDLHSELNLSSLELGDSALYFCASSALAGNTDTQYFGPGTRLTVL.

This clonotype was counted many times. The rearrangement uses TRBV27 and TRBJ2-6, with D possibly TRBD1 on 5 matching bases. The V end lost 6 bases, the J end lost 3 bases, and 18 bases lay between the germline ends. The CDR3 is 17 residues long. CDR1 and CDR2 from the germline V gene are MNHEY and SMNVEV (reference sequence). In nucleotides, the CDR3 is TGTGCCAGCAGCCCTTCCGCAGGGTGGAGTGGGGCCAACGTCCTGACTTTC. Its protein is CASSPSAGWSGANVLTF.

This clonotype was seen only a few times. CDR3 residues: CASSLRGDGTGELFF. CDR3 bases: TGTGCCAGCAGTTTGAGAGGGGATGGGACCGGGGAGCTGTTTTTT. The rearrangement joins TRBV12-3 or TRBV12-4 to TRBJ2-2; possibly TRBD1 or TRBD2 for D (5 bases each). Trimming removed 3 bases at V and 5 bases at J, with 13 bases between. The CDR3 contains 15 residues.

This clonotype has only a few counts. V and J are TRBV10-3 and TRBJ1-1; no firm D call. The CDR3 covers 13 residues. Trimming shortened V by 4 bases and J by 1 base, and 7 bases separated the two germline ends. Germline V lookup: CDR1 ENHRY, CDR2 SYGVKD. The CDR3, as DNA: TGTGCCATCAGTGCAGGCGGGAACACTGAAGCTTTCTTT. Its protein is CAISAGGNTEAFF.